Listed below are T cell receptor beta chains from one sample, sequenced in a study of T cell repertoires in cytomegalovirus infection. TCRdb called the reads again in MiXCR, with one record for every CDR3 protein. The sample holds a few hundred thousand distinct CDR3 sequences, 9.5% seen once. What was sequenced was PBMCs. These receptors originate from a human donor in good health (CMV status not recorded). Some clones in this sample may be carry-over from other donors' samples. The CDR3 runs from the conserved cysteine through the conserved F or W. D genes are given only for firm matches. Expanded clones get a size class; other rows say once, few or many, or leave the size out.

J gene	clone size	V gene	D gene	CDR3 protein	CDR3 DNA
TRBJ2-7	.	TRBV12-3/TRBV12-4	.	CASSLSVDPAGYEQYF	TGTGCCAGCAGTTTGTCGGTGGACCCCGCCGGGTACGAGCAGTACTTC
TRBJ2-1	.	TRBV4-1	TRBD1	CASSQGRTGPGEQFF	TGCGCCAGCAGCCAAGGGAGGACAGGGCCTGGGGAGCAGTTCTTC
TRBJ2-5	many	TRBV7-6	.	CASSSGRRWETQYF	TGTGCCAGCAGCTCCGGGCGGCGATGGGAGACCCAGTACTTC
TRBJ2-7	many	TRBV6-2/TRBV6-3	.	CASTRTRTTYEQYF	TGTGCCAGCACACGTACTAGGACTACCTACGAGCAGTACTTC
TRBJ2-2	.	TRBV12-3/TRBV12-4	TRBD2	CASRTSGGYTRELFF	TGTGCCAGCAGAACTAGCGGGGGCTATACCAGGGAGCTGTTTTTT
TRBJ1-3	many	TRBV10-3	.	CAISGTNGNTIYF	TGTGCCATCAGCGGGACTAATGGAAACACCATATATTTT
TRBJ1-5	few	TRBV15	.	CATSREGGTYQPQHF	TGTGCCACCAGCAGAGAGGGAGGTACCTATCAGCCCCAGCATTTT
TRBJ2-2	many	TRBV6-2/TRBV6-3	TRBD2	CASTRTSGTGELFF	TGTGCCAGCACCAGGACTAGCGGCACCGGGGAGCTGTTTTTT
TRBJ2-3	many	TRBV7-2	.	CASSLLGADTQYF	TGTGCCAGCAGCCTCCTGGGCGCGGATACGCAGTATTTT
TRBJ1-2	few	TRBV4-2	TRBD1	CASSQDRGPGQGRYGYTF	TGTGCCAGCAGCCAAGATCGTGGCCCGGGACAGGGGCGCTATGGCTACACCTTC
TRBJ2-1	.	TRBV20-1	.	CSAGLRQFF	TGCAGTGCCGGTTTGAGGCAGTTCTTC
TRBJ2-2	many	TRBV7-2	.	CASSAHRGGETGELFF	TGTGCCAGCAGCGCCCACAGGGGGGGCGAGACCGGGGAGCTGTTTTTT
TRBJ2-7	few	TRBV28	TRBD1	CASSSRDRASYEQYF	TGTGCCAGCAGTTCCAGAGACAGGGCCTCCTACGAGCAGTACTTC
TRBJ1-3	.	TRBV9	.	CASSVEALSGNTIYF	TGTGCCAGCAGCGTAGAGGCACTCTCTGGAAACACCATATATTTT
TRBJ1-2	many	TRBV7-2	.	CASSLRGYTF	TGTGCCAGCAGCTTACGTGGCTACACCTTC
TRBJ2-1	few	TRBV7-8	TRBD2	CASSRTSGRNNEQFF	TGTGCCAGCAGCAGGACTAGCGGGAGGAATAATGAGCAGTTCTTC
TRBJ1-1	many	TRBV6-1	.	CASSEGQRTLAFF	TGTGCCAGCAGTGAAGGACAGAGGACGTTAGCTTTCTTT
TRBJ2-6	few	TRBV19	.	CATLYQERSGANVLTF	TGTGCCACCCTGTACCAGGAGCGCTCTGGGGCCAACGTCCTGACTTTC
TRBJ2-4	.	TRBV11-2	.	CASSLGVGKGKNIQYF	TGTGCCAGCAGCTTAGGAGTGGGGAAAGGCAAAAACATTCAGTACTTC
TRBJ2-1	many	TRBV7-3	TRBD1	CASSLGTGAPYNEQFF	TGTGCCAGCAGCTTAGGAACAGGGGCACCCTACAATGAGCAGTTCTTC
TRBJ2-1	.	TRBV29-1	TRBD2	CSVEERREGLYEQFF	TGCAGCGTTGAAGAGCGGCGGGAGGGCCTTTATGAGCAGTTCTTC
TRBJ2-7	.	TRBV4-1	.	CASSQDLREKEYF	TGCGCCAGCAGCCAAGATCTGAGGGAGAAGGAGTACTTC
TRBJ2-3	.	TRBV11-3	.	CASSLNGLSTDTQYF	TGTGCCAGCAGCTTAAACGGCCTTAGCACAGATACGCAGTATTTT
TRBJ1-1	few	TRBV7-4	.	CASSFYRGTTEAFF	TGTGCCAGCAGCTTTTATAGGGGGACCACTGAAGCTTTCTTT
TRBJ2-2	.	TRBV6-2/TRBV6-3	.	CASTKTDRRFNTGELFF	TGTGCCAGCACAAAGACTGACAGGAGATTTAACACCGGGGAGCTGTTTTTT
TRBJ2-1	.	TRBV7-3	.	CASSPMGRRGPYNEQFF	TGTGCCAGCAGCCCAATGGGCCGGCGGGGTCCCTACAATGAGCAGTTCTTC
TRBJ2-4	few	TRBV7-9	.	CASSLATGLAKNIQYF	TGTGCCAGCAGCTTAGCTACAGGACTAGCCAAAAACATTCAGTACTTC
TRBJ2-1	many	TRBV7-2	TRBD1	CASSLAGQGFVSTPVYEQFF	TGTGCCAGCAGCTTGGCTGGACAGGGGTTTGTCTCGACTCCGGTGTATGAGCAGTTCTTC
TRBJ1-5	.	TRBV7-2	TRBD1	CASSSLDRDNQPQHF	TGTGCCAGCAGCTCTTTAGACAGGGACAATCAGCCCCAGCATTTT
TRBJ2-3	many	TRBV7-6	TRBD1	CASRLHGQAGGTQYF	TGTGCCAGCAGGCTGCACGGACAGGCAGGTGGTACGCAGTATTTT
TRBJ2-3	many	TRBV7-9	.	CASTPRADTQYF	TGTGCCAGCACCCCCCGGGCAGATACGCAGTATTTT
TRBJ1-2	many	TRBV7-2	.	CASSARGGAGYGYTF	TGTGCCAGCAGCGCCCGTGGCGGGGCAGGCTATGGCTACACCTTC
TRBJ2-7	many	TRBV7-2	TRBD1	CASSLAQGAREQYF	TGTGCCAGCAGCTTAGCGCAGGGGGCGCGTGAGCAGTACTTC
TRBJ2-3	.	TRBV10-3	.	CAISDRGGTDTQYF	TGTGCCATCAGTGATCGCGGGGGCACAGATACGCAGTATTTT
TRBJ2-1	.	TRBV5-1	.	CASSLANQKFF	TGCGCCAGCAGCTTGGCCAATCAGAAGTTCTTC
TRBJ1-1	many	TRBV7-2	TRBD1	CASSSQGIGTEAFF	TGTGCCAGCAGCTCACAGGGGATAGGAACTGAAGCTTTCTTT
TRBJ2-3	many	TRBV7-2	TRBD2	CASSITSGVIDTQYF	TGTGCCAGCAGCATCACTAGCGGGGTTATAGATACGCAGTATTTT
TRBJ2-3	many	TRBV7-2	.	CASSLVRGARGDTQYF	TGTGCCAGCAGCTTAGTTCGGGGGGCCAGGGGAGATACGCAGTATTTT
TRBJ1-1	few	TRBV7-9	.	CASSPAFF	TGTGCCAGCAGCCCGGCTTTCTTT
TRBJ2-7	few	TRBV19	.	CASSNPGITYEQYF	TGTGCCAGTAGCAATCCGGGGATCACCTACGAGCAGTACTTC
TRBJ2-1	many	TRBV6-1	TRBD2	CASSLAGGPSEQFF	TGTGCCAGCAGTCTAGCGGGGGGGCCCAGTGAGCAGTTCTTC
TRBJ1-4	.	TRBV2	.	CASNRNNEKLFF	TGTGCCAGCAACCGGAACAATGAAAAACTGTTTTTT
TRBJ2-5	few	TRBV30	.	CAWSPRGQETQYF	TGTGCCTGGAGTCCCAGGGGTCAAGAGACCCAGTACTTC
TRBJ2-1	few	TRBV7-3	.	CASSPHSGSYNEQFF	TGTGCCAGCAGCCCCCATAGCGGATCCTACAATGAGCAGTTCTTC
TRBJ2-1	.	TRBV4-3	.	CASSQAQSSYNEQFF	TGCGCCAGCAGCCAAGCACAGTCCTCCTACAATGAGCAGTTCTTC
TRBJ2-7	many	TRBV7-8	.	CASSLGAGTSYEQYF	TGTGCCAGCAGTCTAGGGGCAGGAACCTCCTACGAGCAGTACTTC
TRBJ2-3	few	TRBV5-1	TRBD2	CASSPRLASATDTQYF	TGCGCCAGCAGCCCTCGACTAGCGTCGGCCACAGATACGCAGTATTTT